This T cell receptor (beta chain) was obtained from a study of cytomegalovirus exposure and HLA in healthy donors. CDR3 length: 15 residues. The V segment lost 2 bases and the J segment 2 bases; nucleotides outside the gene matches: 6. Per the germline V gene, CDR1 is SEHNR and CDR2 is FQNEAQ (reference sequence). Clones were sequenced by immunoSEQ multiplex PCR, and TCRdb holds only the in-frame ones, with some missing. The data hold more than 200,000 clones, with about 90% observed a single time. The J gene is TRBJ2-7, the V gene TRBV7-9, with 7 bases fitting TRBD1. The sample consisted of PBMCs. The TCR sequence derives from a woman aged 25 to 39 in good health and CMV-seronegative. CDR3 loop: CASSLLGTAAYEQYF. CDR3 in DNA: TGTGCCAGCAGCTTACTAGGGACAGCCGCCTACGAGCAGTACTTC.